Shown below are 23 T cell receptor beta chains from a single sample sequenced in a study of T cell responses to AZD1222 COVID-19 vaccine (dated by TCRdb to the early 2020s). Receptor libraries were prepared by the immunoSEQ multiplex PCR assay. TCRdb took over this immuneACCESS table, retaining in-frame rearrangements with V and J assigned. Such tables are incomplete; in checked studies, under half of the missing clones stem from an unresolved V gene, and the remainder is unexplained. For this sample there are 110,000 to 150,000 clones; around 92% appear just once. The ten most abundant clones make up approximately 2.1% of the sample. Explained via the paper, the time point label denotes: baseline before first vaccination. The sample in question was peripheral blood, obtained on day 0 of AZD1222 vaccination. All receptors come from an adult in good health.

DNA for the CDR3: TGTGCCAGCAGCCAAGAATCGGCGGGACAGGTTGAAGCTTTCTTT. Encoded protein: CASSQESAGQVEAFF. The genes are TRBV4-2 and TRBJ1-1; 8 nucleotides agree with TRBD1. The germline gives CDR1 LGHNA, CDR2 YNFKEQ. This CDR3 spans 15 amino acids. J gave up 7 bases and V 0 bases, and 7 bases lay outside the gene matches.

This clone was seen just once. V gene TRBV7-9 combines with J gene TRBJ1-2; 9 positions match TRBD1. V trimming: 5 bases; J trimming: 2 bases; junction bases outside the gene matches: 6. The V gene's germline CDR1 is SEHNR and CDR2 FQNEAQ (reference sequence). The CDR3 length is 15 residues. In DNA form, the CDR3 reads TGTGCCAGCAGCCAATGGGACAGGGCAAACTATGGCTACACCTTC. Translating it yields CASSQWDRANYGYTF. Variable domain in full (rest from reference TRBV7-9 and TRBJ1-2): DTGVSQNPRHKITKRGQNVTFRCDPISEHNRLYWYRQTLGQGPEFLTYFQNEAQLEKSRLLSDRFSAERPKGSFSTLEIQRTEQGDSAMYLCASSQWDRANYGYTFGSGTRLTVV.

This chain connects TRBV30 to TRBJ2-4; possibly TRBD2 for D (5 bases). Germline V CDR1 and CDR2: GTSNPN, SVGIG (reference sequence). Trimming stripped 5 bases from V and 1 base from J, with 9 bases between. CDR3 length equals 13 residues. The CDR3 protein is CAWATGAKNIQYF. Written as DNA, the CDR3 is TGTGCCTGGGCAACGGGGGCCAAAAACATTCAGTACTTC.

The chain links TRBV7-8 to TRBJ2-6; 8 bases match TRBD1. Germline V lookup: CDR1 SGHVS, CDR2 FQNEAQ. Trimming removed 0 bases from V and 2 bases from J; junction bases left unmatched: 9. This CDR3 region has 19 residues. DNA of the CDR3: TGTGCCAGCAGCTTAGCTCCCCCAGGGGGCGAAGCTGGGGCCAACGTCCTGACTTTC. Its translation is CASSLAPPGGEAGANVLTF.

This chain connects TRBV11-2 to TRBJ1-1, with D tentatively TRBD1 (6 bases). This CDR3 is built from 12 residues. V lost 3 bases to trimming and J lost 11 bases, with 13 bases between them. Germline V lookup: CDR1 SGHAT, CDR2 FQNNGV. The CDR3 sequence is CASSFTGAGAFF. The CDR3 coding sequence is TGTGCCAGCAGCTTCACGGGGGCGGGGGCTTTCTTT.

The genes are TRBV10-3 and TRBJ2-5, with TRBD1 matching 8 bases. Germline V gene data show CDR1 as ENHRY and CDR2 as SYGVKD. The CDR3 length is 15 residues. The ends lost 3 bases at V and 5 bases at J; junction bases unmatched: 8. CDR3 in DNA: TGTGCCATCAGTGAACAGGGGGGAGTAGGGGAGACCCAGTACTTC. It encodes CAISEQGGVGETQYF.

The chain carries TRBV21-1 and TRBJ2-5. TRBV21-1 is deemed a pseudogene. This CDR3 contains 14 residues. The CDR3 DNA reads TGTGCCAGCAGCAAAGCGAAGTACCAAGAGACCCAGTACTTC. Its protein product is CASSKAKYQETQYF.

This chain uses TRBV7-8 with TRBJ1-5; D is possibly TRBD1 (5 bases). Germline V gene lookup returns CDR1 SGHVS and CDR2 FQNEAQ. The CDR3 runs 15 residues. The V end lost 1 base, the J end lost 2 bases, and 9 bases lay between the germline ends. The CDR3 loop reads CASSLVRGRNQPQHF. The CDR3 region has the DNA TGTGCCAGCAGCTTAGTAAGGGGCCGCAATCAGCCCCAGCATTTT.

This clone was picked up a small number of times. The rearrangement links TRBV10-1 to TRBJ1-3, with D unresolved. With 4 bases removed from V and 0 bases from J, the gap between germline ends came to 10 bases. Germline-derived CDR1 and CDR2 are WNHNN and SYGVQD (reference sequence). The CDR3 runs to 15 residues. CDR3 sequence: CASSVPPNSGNTIYF. In DNA, the CDR3 is TGCGCCAGCAGTGTACCCCCGAACTCTGGAAACACCATATATTTT.

V gene TRBV5-1 combines with J gene TRBJ2-3, with TRBD1 matching over 9 bases. V gave up 6 bases and J gave up 4 bases; unmatched junction bases: 6. The CDR3 has 14 amino acids. The germline V gene has CDR1 SGHRS and CDR2 YFSETQ. Here the CDR3 DNA reads TGCGCCAGCAAAAGGGACAGGGATTCAGATACGCAGTATTTT. It yields the protein CASKRDRDSDTQYF.

This chain connects TRBV12-5 to TRBJ1-1; 12 bases fit TRBD1. The CDR3 sequence is 16 residues long. In germline, CDR1 is LGHNT, CDR2 FRNRAP. The J segment lost 5 bases and the V segment lost 5 bases, leaving 9 bases of the junction unmatched. CDR3 nucleotides: TGTGCTAGTGGTCCACAGGGACAGGGGGCGCGGACTGAAGCTTTCTTT. This encodes CASGPQGQGARTEAFF.

V is TRBV5-1 and J is TRBJ1-2; 8 bases match TRBD1. Germline values: CDR1 SGHRS, CDR2 YFSETQ. V lost 3 bases and J lost 4; bases outside the gene matches: 5. The CDR3 contains 14 residues. This chain's CDR3 is CASSSRDRIYGYTF. The CDR3 region has the DNA TGCGCCAGCAGCTCCCGGGACAGGATCTATGGCTACACCTTC.

The chain couples TRBV7-8 to TRBJ2-1, with 9 bases identical to TRBD2. The length of the CDR3 is 15 residues. Per germline, CDR1 SGHVS and CDR2 FQNEAQ. With 5 bases clipped from V and 4 bases from J, the junction kept 6 bases outside the gene matches. The CDR3 nucleotides read TGTGCCAGCAGCAACGGACTAGCGATGTACAATGAGCAGTTCTTC. Its protein product is CASSNGLAMYNEQFF.

The chain carries TRBV6-5 and TRBJ1-2; possible D gene TRBD1, 5 bases. The germline V gene has CDR1 MNHEY and CDR2 SVGAGI. This CDR3 region has 13 residues. Trimming took off 2 bases at V and 5 bases at J, with 9 bases between the two ends. Here the CDR3 reads CASSYGGGYGYTF. CDR3 sequence (DNA): TGTGCCAGCAGTTACGGGGGAGGGTATGGCTACACCTTC.

This chain joins TRBV27 and TRBJ2-1; D possibly corresponds to TRBD1 (6 bases). V was pared by 2 bases and J by 9 bases, with 14 bases between. There are 14 residues in the CDR3. Germline-derived CDR1 and CDR2 are MNHEY and SMNVEV (reference sequence). CDR3 protein: CASSLALGAGEQFF. CDR3 in DNA: TGTGCCAGCAGTTTAGCTTTGGGGGCTGGTGAGCAGTTCTTC.

The chain has TRBV5-1 and TRBJ2-3; no clear D. Trimming removed 2 bases at V and 4 bases at J, with 8 bases between. The CDR3 extends over 13 amino acids. Germline lookup yields CDR1 SGHRS and CDR2 YFSETQ. The CDR3 DNA reads TGCGCCAGCAGCTTCCTACTACCAGATACGCAGTATTTT. The encoded protein is CASSFLLPDTQYF.

This chain joins TRBV24-1 and TRBJ1-1; D is undetermined. This CDR3 is 11 amino acids long. The germline gives CDR1 KGHDR, CDR2 SFDVKD. V gave up 6 bases and J gave up 9 bases, with 10 bases separating them. The CDR3 protein is CATSSGSKAFF. The CDR3 nucleotides read TGTGCCACCAGTTCGGGCTCGAAAGCTTTCTTT.

The genes are TRBV9 and TRBJ1-3; D gene uncertain. Germline CDR1 and CDR2: SGDLS and YYNGEE. V was pared by 0 bases and J by 0 bases, with 13 bases between. This CDR3 is built from 17 residues. The CDR3 loop is CASSVDPAGSSGNTIYF. The CDR3 DNA follows: TGTGCCAGCAGCGTAGACCCTGCTGGTAGCTCTGGAAACACCATATATTTT.

The CDR3 DNA reads TGTGCCAGCAGTTCACAGGGGGGCACAGATACGCAGTATTTT. Amino acid sequence: CASSSQGGTDTQYF. V gene TRBV6-2 or TRBV6-3 combines with J gene TRBJ2-3; 8 positions match TRBD1. V gave up 4 bases and J gave up 1 base; unmatched junction bases: 1. CDR3 size: 14 residues. Germline V lookup: CDR1 MNHEY, CDR2 SVGEGT.

This chain connects TRBV2 to TRBJ2-7; tentative D call: TRBD1 (6 bases). The germline V gene has CDR1 SNHLY and CDR2 FYNNEI. There are 15 residues in the CDR3. The CDR3 bases are TGTGCTTACAGATCCGCCGGACAGATCTCCTACGAGCAGTACTTC. Translation gives CAYRSAGQISYEQYF. Full variable domain (rest looked up from reference TRBV2 and TRBJ2-7): EPEVTQTPSHQVTQMGQEVILRCVPISNHLYFYWYRQILGQKVEFLVSFYNNEISEKSEIFDDQFSVERPDGSNFTLKIRSTKLEDSAMYFCAYRSAGQISYEQYFGPGTRLTVT.

J is TRBJ2-1 and V is TRBV2, with D perhaps TRBD2 (5 bases). V was cut by 5 bases and J by 9 bases, with 11 bases left in between. The CDR3 spans 12 residues. Germline V gives CDR1 SNHLY, CDR2 FYNNEI. CDR3 sequence: CASSYSVVEQFF. CDR3 DNA sequence: TGTGCCAGCAGTTATAGCGTGGTTGAGCAGTTCTTC.

The chain carries TRBV4-1 and TRBJ1-4; a weak D match, TRBD1 (6 bases). V dropped 3 bases and J dropped 4 bases, with 12 bases sitting between them. Germline assignment: CDR1 MGHRA and CDR2 YSYEKL. This CDR3 region has 15 residues. The CDR3: CASSQTPGHNEKLFF. CDR3 DNA sequence: TGCGCCAGCAGCCAGACGCCGGGACATAATGAAAAACTGTTTTTT.

V is TRBV5-4 and J is TRBJ1-1; D perhaps matches TRBD1 (5 bases). The V end lost 4 bases, the J end lost 7 bases, and 14 bases lay between the germline ends. The CDR3 sequence is 13 residues long. Germline V CDR1 and CDR2: SGHNT, YYREEE (reference sequence). CDR3 sequence (DNA): TGTGCCAGCAGCGTTTGGGGGACGAGTGAAGCTTTCTTT. Protein sequence: CASSVWGTSEAFF.